This is a list of T cell receptor beta chains from one sample in a study of T cells in Graves' hyperthyroidism and ophthalmopathy. TCRdb re-derived calls from the multiplex PCR reads in MiXCR, one entry per CDR3 protein. The data show roughly 300,000 distinct CDR3 sequences, more than 11% seen once. Sequencing input: blood. Receptors originate from a woman aged 25-40 years with Graves' hyperthyroidism. Both conserved end residues are part of each CDR3. A D gene is named only where the DNA matches it firmly. A row's size may be missing; if present it is once, few, many or a size class.

v_gene: TRBV12-3/TRBV12-4; j_gene: TRBJ1-4; d_gene: -; abundance: many; CDR3aa: CASSLRSGNEKLFF; CDR3nt: TGTGCCAGCAGTTTGAGGTCGGGGAATGAAAAACTGTTTTTT
v_gene: TRBV10-3; j_gene: TRBJ2-3; d_gene: -; abundance: -; CDR3aa: CATTDTDTQYF; CDR3nt: TGTGCCACCACAGACACAGATACGCAGTATTTT
v_gene: TRBV30; j_gene: TRBJ2-2; d_gene: TRBD1; abundance: few; CDR3aa: CAWRRDSSTGELFF; CDR3nt: TGTGCCTGGAGAAGGGACAGCTCCACCGGGGAGCTGTTTTTT
v_gene: TRBV7-3; j_gene: TRBJ2-5; d_gene: TRBD1; abundance: many; CDR3aa: CASSLGGQGETQYF; CDR3nt: TGTGCCAGCAGCTTAGGAGGACAGGGCGAGACCCAGTACTTC
v_gene: TRBV18; j_gene: TRBJ2-1; d_gene: -; abundance: -; CDR3aa: CASSPSGSLGEQFF; CDR3nt: TGTGCCAGCTCACCATCGGGGTCGTTGGGTGAGCAGTTCTTC
v_gene: TRBV6-2/TRBV6-3; j_gene: TRBJ2-7; d_gene: -; abundance: many; CDR3aa: CASSSGLLEQYF; CDR3nt: TGTGCCAGCAGTAGCGGGCTCTTAGAGCAGTACTTC
v_gene: TRBV2; j_gene: TRBJ2-2; d_gene: -; abundance: many; CDR3aa: CASRETGTGELFF; CDR3nt: TGTGCCAGCAGGGAGACTGGGACCGGGGAGCTGTTTTTT
v_gene: TRBV20-1; j_gene: TRBJ2-5; d_gene: TRBD1; abundance: few; CDR3aa: CSASAPGQGNRETQYF; CDR3nt: TGCAGTGCTAGTGCCCCGGGACAGGGGAATCGAGAGACCCAGTACTTC
v_gene: TRBV12-3/TRBV12-4; j_gene: TRBJ2-7; d_gene: -; abundance: few; CDR3aa: CASSFGWGTYEQYF; CDR3nt: TGTGCCAGCAGTTTCGGGTGGGGCACGTACGAGCAGTACTTC
v_gene: TRBV19; j_gene: TRBJ1-5; d_gene: TRBD1; abundance: few; CDR3aa: CASSARGTEYSNQPQHF; CDR3nt: TGTGCCAGTAGCGCAAGGGGGACAGAGTATAGCAATCAGCCCCAGCATTTT
v_gene: TRBV18; j_gene: TRBJ2-2; d_gene: -; abundance: -; CDR3aa: CASSPGRRFTGELFF; CDR3nt: TGTGCCAGCTCACCGGGACGAAGGTTCACCGGGGAGCTGTTTTTT
v_gene: TRBV18; j_gene: TRBJ2-7; d_gene: TRBD2; abundance: -; CDR3aa: CASSGSGPGLALKFEQYF; CDR3nt: TGTGCCAGCTCAGGGTCCGGTCCGGGACTAGCGTTAAAGTTCGAGCAGTACTTC
v_gene: TRBV20-1; j_gene: TRBJ2-7; d_gene: TRBD2; abundance: -; CDR3aa: CSARDLAGDQTLSYEQYF; CDR3nt: TGCAGTGCTAGAGATCTAGCGGGGGATCAAACGCTCTCCTACGAGCAGTACTTC
v_gene: TRBV18; j_gene: TRBJ2-2; d_gene: TRBD2; abundance: few; CDR3aa: CASSPSGRTNTGELFF; CDR3nt: TGTGCCAGCTCCCCTAGCGGGAGGACGAACACCGGGGAGCTGTTTTTT
v_gene: TRBV20-1; j_gene: TRBJ2-3; d_gene: TRBD1; abundance: -; CDR3aa: CSASPGGSGTDTQYF; CDR3nt: TGCAGTGCCAGTCCAGGGGGCTCTGGAACAGATACGCAGTATTTT
v_gene: TRBV12-3/TRBV12-4; j_gene: TRBJ2-3; d_gene: TRBD2; abundance: many; CDR3aa: CASSPPFGSGSPDTQYF; CDR3nt: TGTGCCAGCAGTCCCCCCTTCGGTAGCGGGAGTCCAGATACGCAGTATTTT
v_gene: TRBV28; j_gene: TRBJ1-1; d_gene: -; abundance: many; CDR3aa: CASSIRDLEAFF; CDR3nt: TGTGCCAGCAGTATCAGGGACCTTGAAGCTTTCTTT
v_gene: TRBV9; j_gene: TRBJ2-6; d_gene: TRBD2; abundance: few; CDR3aa: CASSLLWSGSTGANVLTF; CDR3nt: TGTGCCAGCAGCCTTCTTTGGAGCGGGAGTACTGGGGCCAACGTCCTGACTTTC
v_gene: TRBV7-2; j_gene: TRBJ2-5; d_gene: -; abundance: -; CDR3aa: CASSLMGGETQYF; CDR3nt: TGTGCCAGCAGCTTAATGGGGGGCGAGACCCAGTACTTC
v_gene: TRBV6-5; j_gene: TRBJ1-2; d_gene: -; abundance: -; CDR3aa: CASSYGLDGYTF; CDR3nt: TGTGCCAGCAGTTACGGTCTGGATGGCTACACCTTC
v_gene: TRBV28; j_gene: TRBJ1-5; d_gene: -; abundance: many; CDR3aa: CASSIKKRAQHF; CDR3nt: TGTGCCAGCAGTATCAAAAAGAGGGCCCAGCATTTT
v_gene: TRBV13; j_gene: TRBJ2-1; d_gene: -; abundance: few; CDR3aa: CASSSTSLGGDEQFF; CDR3nt: TGTGCCAGCAGCTCTACTAGTTTGGGGGGCGATGAGCAGTTCTTC
v_gene: TRBV5-6; j_gene: TRBJ2-3; d_gene: -; abundance: few; CDR3aa: CASSPLGGFSFTDTQYF; CDR3nt: TGTGCCAGCAGCCCGTTGGGCGGATTTTCCTTCACAGATACGCAGTATTTT
v_gene: TRBV20-1; j_gene: TRBJ2-3; d_gene: -; abundance: many; CDR3aa: CSALESTDTQYF; CDR3nt: TGCAGTGCTCTAGAGAGCACAGATACGCAGTATTTT
v_gene: TRBV6-1; j_gene: TRBJ2-7; d_gene: TRBD1; abundance: many; CDR3aa: CASSVGQGVVSSYEQYF; CDR3nt: TGTGCCAGCAGTGTGGGACAGGGGGTCGTTAGCTCCTACGAGCAGTACTTC
v_gene: TRBV28; j_gene: TRBJ1-2; d_gene: -; abundance: many; CDR3aa: CASSAPVGYGYTF; CDR3nt: TGTGCCAGCAGTGCCCCAGTAGGCTATGGCTACACCTTC